The rows below give T cell receptor beta chains drawn from one sample of a study of graft-versus-host responses after intestinal transplantation. Their cognate antigens are unknown. Assay: immunoSEQ multiplex PCR; the TCRdb copy retains only in-frame clones and omits some. Seen here are 80,000 to 95,000 clones, 93% observed once, and the top ten hold roughly 2%. The sample consisted of unstimulated CD8+ T cells sorted from spleen or lymph node cells, taken before intestinal transplant. The receptors were gathered from a human donor who received an intestinal transplant. Each CDR3 is given with its conserved first and last residue. D genes are given only for firm matches. Expanded clones are given a class, and other clones once, few, many or no size at all.

TRBJ2-3 | TRBD1 | . | TRBV27 | CASVPGTGDTDTQYF | TGTGCCAGCGTCCCCGGGACAGGGGACACAGATACGCAGTATTTT
TRBJ2-7 | TRBD2 | . | TRBV4-3 | CASSQDGASGGSSYEQYF | TGCGCCAGCAGCCAAGATGGGGCTAGCGGGGGGAGCTCCTACGAGCAGTACTTC
TRBJ2-1 | TRBD2 | . | TRBV19 | CASSIEGGGAYNEQFF | TGTGCCAGTAGTATAGAGGGCGGGGGGGCCTACAATGAGCAGTTCTTC
TRBJ2-2 | TRBD1 | . | TRBV7-9 | CASSPVKGAVGELFF | TGTGCCAGCAGCCCCGTCAAGGGGGCGGTCGGGGAGCTGTTTTTT
TRBJ2-7 | TRBD1 | . | TRBV9 | CASSVGDSYEQYF | TGTGCCAGCAGCGTAGGGGACAGTTACGAGCAGTACTTC
TRBJ2-2 | TRBD2 | . | TRBV4-3 | CASAGGRNTGELFF | TGCGCCAGTGCGGGGGGCAGGAACACCGGGGAGCTGTTTTTT
TRBJ1-6 | . | once | TRBV21-1 | CASRDIDRDNSPLHF | TGTGCCAGCAGGGACATAGACAGGGATAATTCACCCCTCCACTTT
TRBJ1-1 | . | once | TRBV21-1 | CASSKGRVGRTEAFF | TGTGCCAGCAGCAAAGGGAGGGTGGGGCGAACTGAAGCTTTCTTT
TRBJ2-3 | . | . | TRBV4-1 | CASSQGAGRDTQYF | TGCGCCAGCAGCCAAGGGGCAGGGCGAGATACGCAGTATTTT
TRBJ1-1 | TRBD1 | . | TRBV6-5 | CAIRLTGGNTEAFF | TGTGCCATCAGATTGACAGGGGGAAACACTGAAGCTTTCTTT
TRBJ1-1 | . | . | TRBV4-1 | CASSHNGKNEAFF | TGCGCCAGCAGCCACAACGGGAAGAATGAAGCTTTCTTT
TRBJ2-7 | TRBD1 | . | TRBV10-3 | CAISEADRGLYEQYF | TGTGCCATCAGTGAGGCCGACAGGGGGCTCTACGAGCAGTACTTC
TRBJ1-1 | TRBD1 | few | TRBV5-6 | CASSLAGGIAFF | TGTGCCAGCAGCTTGGCAGGGGGGATAGCTTTCTTT
TRBJ2-3 | . | . | TRBV13 | CASSSPSGRGTDTQYF | TGTGCCAGCAGCTCCCCGAGCGGCCGGGGCACAGATACGCAGTATTTT
TRBJ1-2 | . | . | TRBV5-6 | CASSWGSVGRDGYTF | TGTGCCAGCAGCTGGGGCTCGGTAGGGAGGGATGGCTACACCTTC
TRBJ1-2 | TRBD1 | . | TRBV19 | CASSPQGGAWAYGYTF | TGTGCCAGTAGTCCTCAAGGGGGCGCGTGGGCCTATGGCTACACCTTC
TRBJ1-1 | . | . | TRBV5-5 | CASSLLNRAGYTEAFF | TGTGCCAGCAGCTTGTTAAACAGGGCCGGGTACACTGAAGCTTTCTTT
TRBJ2-3 | TRBD2 | . | TRBV5-1 | CASSSRAGGVVDTQYF | TGCGCCAGCAGCTCTCGAGCGGGGGGGGTCGTAGATACGCAGTATTTT